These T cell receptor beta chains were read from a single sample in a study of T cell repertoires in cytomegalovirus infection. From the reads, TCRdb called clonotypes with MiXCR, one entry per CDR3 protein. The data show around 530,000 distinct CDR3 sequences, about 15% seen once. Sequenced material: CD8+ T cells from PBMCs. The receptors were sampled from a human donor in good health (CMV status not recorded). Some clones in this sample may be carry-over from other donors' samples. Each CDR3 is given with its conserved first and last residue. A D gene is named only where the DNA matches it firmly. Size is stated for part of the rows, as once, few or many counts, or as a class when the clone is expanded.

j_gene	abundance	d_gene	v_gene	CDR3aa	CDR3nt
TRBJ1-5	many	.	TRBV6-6	CASSYDSNQPQHF	TGTGCCAGCAGTTACGACAGCAATCAGCCCCAGCATTTT
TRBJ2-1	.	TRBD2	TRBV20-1	CSASVGGAGAQYNEQFF	TGCAGTGCTAGCGTGGGAGGTGCGGGAGCCCAGTACAATGAGCAGTTCTTC
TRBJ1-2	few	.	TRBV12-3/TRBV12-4	CASSFPESGYTF	TGTGCCAGCAGTTTTCCCGAGTCAGGCTACACCTTC
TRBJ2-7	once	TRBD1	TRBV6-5	CASSSAPGTGNEQYF	TGTGCCAGCAGTTCCGCTCCCGGGACAGGGAACGAGCAGTACTTC
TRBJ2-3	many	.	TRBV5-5	CASSSGPNPTDTQYF	TGTGCCAGCAGCTCGGGCCCGAACCCCACAGATACGCAGTATTTT
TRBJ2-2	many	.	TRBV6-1	CASGDLNTGELFF	TGTGCCAGCGGCGATCTTAACACCGGGGAGCTGTTTTTT
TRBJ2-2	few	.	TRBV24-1	CATSDYDGGTGELFF	TGTGCCACCAGTGACTACGACGGTGGCACCGGGGAGCTGTTTTTT
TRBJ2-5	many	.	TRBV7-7	CASSQTGKETQYF	TGTGCTAGCAGCCAAACAGGGAAAGAGACCCAGTACTTC
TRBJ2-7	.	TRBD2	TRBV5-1	CASSLGREDEQYF	TGCGCCAGCAGCTTAGGACGGGAGGACGAGCAGTACTTC
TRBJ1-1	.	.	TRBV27	CASTTRRQGKNTEAFF	TGTGCCAGCACAACGCGCCGCCAGGGAAAGAACACTGAAGCTTTCTTT
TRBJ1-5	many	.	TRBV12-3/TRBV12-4	CASSYLGGEGQPQHF	TGTGCCAGCAGTTACCTCGGAGGGGAGGGTCAGCCCCAGCATTTT
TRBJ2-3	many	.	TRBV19	CASTLQVSTTDTQYF	TGTGCCAGTACCCTACAGGTCTCCACCACAGATACGCAGTATTTT
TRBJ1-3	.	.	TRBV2	CASMEGSGARNTIYF	TGTGCCAGCATGGAGGGATCAGGGGCGAGAAACACCATATATTTT
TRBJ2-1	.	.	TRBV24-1	CATSVGMSPYNEQFF	TGTGCCACCAGTGTAGGTATGTCACCTTACAATGAGCAGTTCTTC
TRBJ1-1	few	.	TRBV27	CASSSLLQGLNTEAFF	TGTGCCAGCAGTTCCCTCTTACAGGGTTTGAACACTGAAGCTTTCTTT